The 8 T cell receptor beta chains presented below share a single source sample, sequenced in a study of pediatric ulcerative colitis. This table comes from immunoSEQ multiplex PCR, and its TCRdb copy is limited to in-frame clones, with some not included. Of over 9,000 clones detected, over 75% appear once; the ten largest clones hold roughly 6.4%. The sequenced material came from blood. These receptors were collected from a girl aged 5-17 years with moderate ulcerative colitis.

The chain combines TRBV28 with TRBJ1-2; D is uncertain. The V end lost 5 bases, the J end lost 5 bases, and 15 bases lay between the germline ends. CDR3 length: 14 amino acids. Per the germline V gene, CDR1 is MDHEN and CDR2 is SYDVKM. For the CDR3, the DNA is TGTGCCAGCAGTACCCCCTGGGCAGAATATGGCTACACCTTC. It translates to CASSTPWAEYGYTF.

V gene TRBV2 combines with J gene TRBJ2-3, with TRBD1 matching 10 bases. Germline-derived CDR1 and CDR2 are SNHLY and FYNNEI. This CDR3 contains 14 residues. The trim removed 6 bases at V and 6 bases at J, leaving 6 bases unmatched. For the CDR3, the DNA is TGTGCCAGCAGCTCGGGACAGGGGATTGATACGCAGTATTTT. Protein: CASSSGQGIDTQYF.

This chain links TRBV7-6 with TRBJ2-7, with D maybe TRBD1 (6 bases). The CDR3 extends over 22 amino acids. Germline V gene data show CDR1 as SGHVS and CDR2 as FNYEAQ. V was pared by 0 bases and J by 6 bases, with 36 bases between. The CDR3: CASSLALPGLMGRGLGAIEQYF. The CDR3 coding sequence is TGTGCCAGCAGCTTAGCGTTACCAGGGTTGATGGGCAGGGGTTTGGGGGCCATCGAGCAGTACTTC.

This clone came up once. This rearrangement joins TRBV2 to TRBJ2-5; 7 nucleotides agree with TRBD1. This CDR3 spans 15 amino acids. With V trimmed by 2 bases and J by 5 bases, 8 bases remained unmatched. The germline gives CDR1 SNHLY, CDR2 FYNNEI. Here the CDR3 DNA reads TGTGCCAGCAGTGAAAGGTCAGGGGGTAGGGAGACCCAGTACTTC. This gives the protein CASSERSGGRETQYF. Looking up the rest from reference TRBV2 and TRBJ2-5 gives the full variable domain: EPEVTQTPSHQVTQMGQEVILRCVPISNHLYFYWYRQILGQKVEFLVSFYNNEISEKSEIFDDQFSVERPDGSNFTLKIRSTKLEDSAMYFCASSERSGGRETQYFGPGTRLLVL.

The chain employs TRBV19 and TRBJ2-2, with D maybe TRBD1 (6 bases). Trimming took 4 bases from V and 3 from J, leaving 12 bases between them. The CDR3 length is 15 residues. Looked up from germline, CDR1 is LNHDA and CDR2 is SQIVND (reference sequence). The CDR3 is CASSTWTEYTGELFF. CDR3 in DNA: TGTGCCAGTAGTACTTGGACAGAATACACCGGGGAGCTGTTTTTT.

The chain is built from TRBV5-1 and TRBJ2-7; either TRBD1 or TRBD2 may fit D (5 bases each). Germline assignment: CDR1 SGHRS and CDR2 YFSETQ. This CDR3 is built from 14 residues. Trimming removed 8 bases from V and 7 bases from J, with 22 bases in between. The chain's CDR3 is CASGVWDDPLEQYF. In DNA, the CDR3 is TGCGCCAGTGGGGTGTGGGACGATCCTTTGGAGCAGTACTTC.

The chain is built from TRBV19 and TRBJ1-4, with 8 bases matching TRBD1. Unmatched junction bases numbered 7, after V lost 10 bases and J lost 6 bases. CDR3 length equals 13 residues. The germline gives CDR1 LNHDA, CDR2 SQIVND (reference sequence). CDR3 amino acids: CATSGDRYEKLFF. CDR3 nucleotide sequence: TGTGCCACCTCGGGGGACAGGTATGAAAAACTGTTTTTT.

This clone was observed once. The V and J genes are TRBV18 and TRBJ2-5; TRBD1 aligns across 8 bases. V dropped 2 bases and J dropped 4; count of bases not matched to a gene: 15. In germline, CDR1 is KGHSH, CDR2 LQKENI. This CDR3 is built from 18 residues. The CDR3 coding sequence is TGTGCCAGCTCACCAATCCCGTTGGCAGGGGGCTTGTCAGAGACCCAGTACTTC. Protein sequence: CASSPIPLAGGLSETQYF.